The 23 T cell receptor beta chains listed next were all sequenced from one sample in a study of T cell changes during pregnancy in multiple sclerosis. Sequenced by immunoSEQ multiplex PCR; TCRdb stores in-frame clones only, minus some. Altogether 100,000 or so clones are present, approximately 91% being singletons, with the ten largest covering around 3.2%. Sequenced material: peripheral blood, taken in the second trimester of pregnancy. The receptors stem from a female donor with multiple sclerosis, enrolled in a pregnancy study.

This clone was found a few times. The junction departs from germline at one end; a sequencing error may be responsible. This sequence joins TRBV15 and TRBJ1-4; D perhaps matches TRBD1 (6 bases). The length of the CDR3 is 12 residues. Germline loops: CDR1 LNHNV, CDR2 YYDKDF (reference sequence). CDR3 sequence (DNA): TGTGCCACCAGCAGACCCCCAGGGGTGTGGTACTTT. Its protein is CATSRPPGVWYF.

This clone was detected only a few times. The V call is TRBV19, the J call TRBJ2-5, with D perhaps TRBD2 (5 bases). Trimming left V 3 bases short and J 5 bases short, with 10 bases between. The CDR3 is 13 amino acids. In germline, CDR1 is LNHDA, CDR2 SQIVND (reference sequence). CDR3 in amino acids: CASSMARGETQYF. For the CDR3, the DNA is TGTGCCAGTAGTATGGCGAGAGGGGAGACCCAGTACTTC.

DNA for the CDR3: TGTGCCAGTAGTATAGAGGCCCTTATCGGGAGGATAGACAATGAGCAGTTCTTC. This codes for CASSIEALIGRIDNEQFF. The chain links TRBV19 to TRBJ2-1; 7 nucleotides agree with TRBD2. The CDR3 is made up of 18 amino acids. V trimming: 0 bases; J trimming: 5 bases; junction bases outside the gene matches: 13. CDR1 is LNHDA and CDR2 is SQIVND in the germline V gene (reference sequence).

The chain recombines TRBV27 with TRBJ2-3, with D tentatively TRBD2 (5 bases). This CDR3 is 17 amino acids long. V was cut by 5 bases and J by 10 bases, with 28 bases left in between. CDR1 is MNHEY, CDR2 SMNVEV, per germline (reference sequence). The CDR3 DNA sequence: TGTGCCAGCAGTCCCCCCCCCACCGCCTCCCATCGGGGTTCGCAGTATTTT. Protein: CASSPPPTASHRGSQYF.

The V gene is TRBV6-1, the J gene TRBJ2-7; 7 nucleotides align to TRBD1. CDR3 length equals 14 residues. Germline CDR1 is MNHNS and CDR2 is SASEGT. V was pared by 5 bases and J by 0 bases, with 4 bases of the junction left unmatched. CDR3 protein: CASSQTGISYEQYF. The CDR3 DNA is TGTGCCAGCAGTCAGACAGGGATCTCCTACGAGCAGTACTTC.

The gene calls are TRBV5-1 and TRBJ2-7, with D possibly matching TRBD2 (5 bases). The V end lost 1 base, the J end lost 6 bases, and 11 bases lay between the germline ends. Per germline, CDR1 SGHRS and CDR2 YFSETQ. This CDR3 region has 13 residues. CDR3 DNA sequence: TGCGCCAGCAGCTTGATTAGCGCTGGCGAGCAGTACTTC. Translated: CASSLISAGEQYF.

The rearrangement uses TRBV2 and TRBJ2-3; TRBD2 matches 15 bases. Germline V gene lookup returns CDR1 SNHLY and CDR2 FYNNEI. The CDR3 spans 16 residues. With 6 bases clipped from V and 3 bases from J, the junction kept 4 bases outside the gene matches. CDR3 in DNA: TGTGCCAGCAGAGGACTAGCGGGAGGGCCGACAGATACGCAGTATTTT. Its protein is CASRGLAGGPTDTQYF.

The CDR3 bases are TGTGCCAGTACCGGGACTAGCGTTAGCACAGATACGCAGTATTTT. Translated, it gives CASTGTSVSTDTQYF. This chain uses TRBV19 with TRBJ2-3; 10 bases are a match to TRBD2. V dropped 7 bases and J dropped 0; count of bases not matched to a gene: 4. The CDR3 is 15 residues long. The germline CDR1 and CDR2 sequences are LNHDA and SQIVND (reference sequence).

The chain links TRBV10-3 to TRBJ2-7, with 8 bases aligning to TRBD1. Germline V gene data show CDR1 as ENHRY and CDR2 as SYGVKD. V shed 4 bases and J 5 bases; nucleotides not matched to a gene: 10. There are 15 residues in the CDR3. The CDR3: CAISGQGKSTHEQYF. CDR3 DNA: TGTGCCATCAGTGGACAGGGGAAGTCAACCCACGAGCAGTACTTC.

This chain joins TRBV7-2 and TRBJ1-2; 7 bases agree with TRBD1. Germline loops: CDR1 SGHTA, CDR2 FQGNSA. Trimming took 1 base from V and 1 from J; bases not matched to a gene: 3. The CDR3 runs to 15 residues. The CDR3 DNA is TGTGCCAGCAGCTTAGGGCCAGGGGGTAACTATGGCTACACCTTC. Protein: CASSLGPGGNYGYTF.

The CDR3 DNA sequence: TGTGCCATCAGTGTTGGGGCAGGGGCGAACTATGGCTACACCTTC. This codes for CAISVGAGANYGYTF. The chain combines TRBV10-3 with TRBJ1-2; D possibly corresponds to TRBD1 (6 bases). There are 15 residues in the CDR3. Trimming stripped 4 bases from V and 2 bases from J, with 14 bases between. CDR1 is ENHRY and CDR2 is SYGVKD in the germline V gene.

The rearrangement uses TRBV28 and TRBJ2-7; TRBD1 is a possible D gene (6 bases). Germline lookup yields CDR1 MDHEN and CDR2 SYDVKM. V was shortened by 7 bases and J by 5 bases, with 18 bases between the two germline ends. The CDR3 spans 14 residues. The CDR3 DNA reads TGTGCCAGCAAAGGGGGATGGCGGGTCGACGAGCAGTACTTC. It encodes CASKGGWRVDEQYF.

The CDR3 nucleotides read TGTGCCAGCAGTTCGTACATGGGGGGGGCTGAAAAACTGTTTTTT. The encoded protein is CASSSYMGGAEKLFF. The chain links TRBV28 to TRBJ1-4, with D maybe TRBD1 (6 bases). Trimming pared 4 bases from V and 7 bases from J, leaving 16 bases between. Germline V gene sequence: CDR1 MDHEN, CDR2 SYDVKM. The CDR3 is 15 amino acids.

The chain couples TRBV5-4 to TRBJ2-1, with 13 bases aligning to TRBD2. The CDR3 spans 20 residues. Per the germline V gene, CDR1 is SGHNT and CDR2 is YYREEE (reference sequence). V shed 4 bases, J shed 0 bases, and the junction held 13 bases outside the gene matches. CDR3: CASSPPGLAGVGASYNEQFF. The CDR3 DNA follows: TGTGCCAGCAGCCCCCCCGGACTAGCGGGAGTAGGGGCCTCCTACAATGAGCAGTTCTTC. The full variable domain, with the rest looked up from reference TRBV5-4 and TRBJ2-1, is ETGVTQSPTHLIKTRGQQVTLRCSSQSGHNTVSWYQQALGQGPQFIFQYYREEENGRGNFPPRFSGLQFPNYSSELNVNALELDDSALYLCASSPPGLAGVGASYNEQFFGPGTRLTVL.

The gene calls are TRBV27 and TRBJ2-7; 8 bases fit TRBD1. Germline V CDR1 and CDR2: MNHEY, SMNVEV (reference sequence). The CDR3 covers 15 residues. The J segment lost 5 bases and the V segment lost 0 bases, leaving 6 bases of the junction unmatched. The CDR3 reads CASSLSGQGMDEQYF. CDR3 nucleotides: TGTGCCAGCAGTTTATCCGGACAGGGAATGGACGAGCAGTACTTC.

This sequence joins TRBV6-5 and TRBJ1-1, with D possibly TRBD1 on 5 matching bases. V was pared by 8 bases and J by 3 bases, with 13 bases between. CDR1 and CDR2 (germline): MNHEY, SVGAGI. The CDR3 spans 13 residues. The CDR3 is CASRQGQHTEAFF. The CDR3 DNA is TGTGCCAGCCGCCAGGGCCAACACACTGAAGCTTTCTTT.

This sequence joins TRBV10-3 and TRBJ2-7, with 11 bases lining up with TRBD2. The germline V gene has CDR1 ENHRY and CDR2 SYGVKD. V shed 3 bases, J shed 2 bases, and the junction held 6 bases outside the gene matches. The CDR3 runs to 16 residues. CDR3 nucleotide sequence: TGTGCCATCAGTGACTCTACTAGCGGGGGTCCCTACGAGCAGTACTTC. This codes for CAISDSTSGGPYEQYF.

The chain joins TRBV2 to TRBJ2-7, with TRBD1 identical over 8 bases. The CDR3 contains 18 residues. The V gene's germline CDR1 is SNHLY and CDR2 FYNNEI. Losses at the gene ends were 3 bases for V and 0 bases for J; bases not matched to a gene: 13. CDR3 sequence: CASSEIPLTGVSSYEQYF. The CDR3, as DNA: TGTGCCAGCAGTGAGATACCCCTGACAGGGGTCAGCTCCTACGAGCAGTACTTC.

The chain is built from TRBV19 and TRBJ2-1; 14 bases map to TRBD2. Germline CDR1 reads LNHDA; CDR2 reads SQIVND (reference sequence). The V and J ends lost 5 bases and 7 bases, in that order; junction bases with no gene match: 4. This CDR3 spans 15 amino acids. DNA for the CDR3: TGTGCCAGTAGTCGGGGACTAGCGGGAGTTAATGAGCAGTTCTTC. As protein: CASSRGLAGVNEQFF.

This chain joins TRBV9 and TRBJ2-1, with 10 bases that match TRBD1. The germline V gene has CDR1 SGDLS and CDR2 YYNGEE. The CDR3 covers 15 residues. V lost 4 bases to trimming and J lost 3 bases; unmatched junction nucleotides: 4. Written as DNA, the CDR3 is TGTGCCAGCAGCCCCCGGACAGGGGGCTACAATGAGCAGTTCTTC. The encoded protein is CASSPRTGGYNEQFF. Using reference TRBV9 and TRBJ2-1 for the parts outside the CDR3, the full variable domain is DSGVTQTPKHLITATGQRVTLRCSPRSGDLSVYWYQQSLDQGLQFLIQYYNGEERAKGNILERFSAQQFPDLHSELNLSSLELGDSALYFCASSPRTGGYNEQFFGPGTRLTVL.

The chain links TRBV27 to TRBJ1-2; TRBD1 might be the D (5 bases). Germline V lookup: CDR1 MNHEY, CDR2 SMNVEV (reference sequence). The CDR3 runs to 15 residues. The germline V and J ends were trimmed by 5 bases and 1 base, with 14 bases remaining between them. CDR3 in DNA: TGTGCCAGCAGTCCGACAGAGCTCCTTAACTATGGCTACACCTTC. Encoded protein: CASSPTELLNYGYTF.

The rearrangement uses TRBV7-2 and TRBJ2-7; 10 positions agree with TRBD2. Unmatched junction bases numbered 2, after V lost 2 bases and J lost 4 bases. Looked up from germline, CDR1 is SGHTA and CDR2 is FQGNSA. CDR3 length equals 14 residues. The CDR3 reads CASSLSAGGYEQYF. The CDR3 DNA sequence: TGTGCCAGCAGCTTATCAGCGGGAGGGTACGAGCAGTACTTC.

J is TRBJ2-7 and V is TRBV6-1, with 9 bases aligning to TRBD1. Germline trimming cut 7 bases from V and 3 bases from J; bases unmatched to any gene: 7. This CDR3 is 14 amino acids long. In germline, CDR1 is MNHNS, CDR2 SASEGT. CDR3 bases: TGTGCCAGCACCGAGGGACAGGGACTCTACGAGCAGTACTTC. Translated, it gives CASTEGQGLYEQYF.